These 9 T cell receptor beta chains were sequenced from one sample in a study of T-cell memory formation after mild COVID-19. One entry per CDR3 protein, called by TCRdb with MiXCR from the 5' RACE reads. The sample lists 580,000 or so distinct CDR3 sequences, around 15% occurring once. Sequenced: PBMCs or a T cell subset sorted from them (not recorded which). The receptors shown here come from an adult woman who had mild COVID-19 (a few samples of this study predate the infection). Cell type and time point are not known.

This clonotype was seen a few times. The chain joins TRBV5-1 to TRBJ2-3; 9 bases are shared with TRBD2. The CDR3 extends over 14 amino acids. CDR1 is SGHRS, CDR2 YFSETQ, per germline. The J segment lost 5 bases and the V segment lost 4 bases, leaving 5 bases of the junction unmatched. As DNA, the CDR3 is TGCGCCAGCAGCGTAGCGGGAGAGAAAGATACGCAGTATTTT. As protein: CASSVAGEKDTQYF.

This clonotype was observed a few times. The chain links TRBV12-3 or TRBV12-4 to TRBJ1-1, with D unresolved. The V and J ends lost 6 bases and 0 bases respectively, with 11 bases between them. The CDR3 is 14 amino acids. The CDR3 bases are TGTGCCAGCAGCGGACTGACCATGAACACTGAAGCTTTCTTT. Amino acids: CASSGLTMNTEAFF.

This rearrangement joins TRBV13 to TRBJ2-1, with unresolved D. Germline V gene data show CDR1 as PRHDT and CDR2 as FYEKMQ (reference sequence). The CDR3 runs to 12 residues. V was trimmed by 5 bases and J by 2 bases, leaving 4 bases between them. CDR3 residues: CASSNPYNEQFF. Here the CDR3 DNA reads TGTGCCAGCAGCAACCCCTACAATGAGCAGTTCTTC.

V is TRBV27 and J is TRBJ2-7, with 10 bases lining up with TRBD1. With V trimmed by 5 bases and J by 3 bases, 7 bases remained unmatched. Per germline, CDR1 MNHEY and CDR2 SMNVEV (reference sequence). CDR3 size: 15 residues. The CDR3 nucleotides read TGTGCCAGCAGTCTTACCGGGACAGGGGACTACGAGCAGTACTTC. It translates to CASSLTGTGDYEQYF.

The J gene is TRBJ2-3, the V gene TRBV9; 15 bases line up with TRBD2. Germline V gene lookup returns CDR1 SGDLS and CDR2 YYNGEE. The CDR3 length is 17 residues. J was trimmed by 3 bases and V by 4 bases; bases with no gene match: 6. This CDR3 is CASSPHGTSGGTDTQYF. The CDR3 DNA follows: TGTGCCAGCAGCCCCCACGGGACTAGCGGGGGGACAGATACGCAGTATTTT.

This clonotype was observed a handful of times. The V gene is TRBV6-6, the J gene TRBJ2-5; 7 bases match TRBD1. The germline V gene has CDR1 MNHNY and CDR2 SVGAGI (reference sequence). Trimming at V came to 0 bases and at J to 5 bases, leaving 3 bases not matched to a gene. The CDR3 covers 14 residues. This CDR3 reads CASSYSGRGETQYF. In DNA, the CDR3 is TGTGCCAGCAGTTACTCTGGCAGGGGGGAGACCCAGTACTTC.

This clonotype was seen ten or more times. This rearrangement joins TRBV5-1 to TRBJ2-7; D gene ambiguous. V was shortened by 0 bases and J by 7 bases, with 8 bases between the two germline ends. In germline, CDR1 is SGHRS, CDR2 YFSETQ. The CDR3 runs to 12 residues. CDR3 in DNA: TGCGCCAGCAGCTTGGCGCTAGGGGAGCAGTACTTC. This gives the protein CASSLALGEQYF.

This clonotype was counted only a few times. The gene calls are TRBV12-3 or TRBV12-4 and TRBJ2-3; D gene ambiguous. The CDR3 covers 15 residues. Trimming took 3 bases from V and 2 from J, leaving 12 bases between them. CDR3 region: CASSFVSRTTDTQYF. For the CDR3, the DNA is TGTGCCAGCAGTTTCGTTAGTCGTACCACAGATACGCAGTATTTT.

This clonotype was observed a few times. The chain recombines TRBV7-2 with TRBJ2-6, with a weak D call TRBD1 (6 bases). Germline assignment: CDR1 SGHTA and CDR2 FQGNSA. Deletions cut 6 bases from V and 2 bases from J, with 11 bases between. CDR3 length: 15 residues. The CDR3 spells CASSTAGAGANVLTF. As DNA, the CDR3 is TGTGCCAGCAGTACAGCAGGGGCTGGGGCCAACGTCCTGACTTTC.